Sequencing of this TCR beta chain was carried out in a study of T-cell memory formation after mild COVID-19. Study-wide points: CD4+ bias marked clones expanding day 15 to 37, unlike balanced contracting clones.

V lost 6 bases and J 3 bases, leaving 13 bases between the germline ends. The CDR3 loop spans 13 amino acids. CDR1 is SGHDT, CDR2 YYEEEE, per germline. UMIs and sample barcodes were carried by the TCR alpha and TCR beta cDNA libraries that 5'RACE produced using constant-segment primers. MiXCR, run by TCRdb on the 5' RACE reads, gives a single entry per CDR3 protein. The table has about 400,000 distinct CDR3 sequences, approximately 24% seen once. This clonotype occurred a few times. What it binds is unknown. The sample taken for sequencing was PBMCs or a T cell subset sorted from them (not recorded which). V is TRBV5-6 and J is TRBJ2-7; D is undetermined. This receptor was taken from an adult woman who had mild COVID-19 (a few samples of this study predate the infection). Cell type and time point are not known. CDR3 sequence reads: CASTLADGYEQYF. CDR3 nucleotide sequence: TGTGCCAGCACTCTGGCGGATGGCTACGAGCAGTACTTC.